This TCR beta chain is drawn from a study of CD8+ T cells in alopecia areata. Following extraction, RNA underwent reverse transcription to cDNA, which served as the sequencing template. Some clones are missing from TCRdb's copy, which holds only in-frame ones; the method was immunoSEQ multiplex PCR. This sample carries 69,000 or so clones, roughly 60% of them seen once, and the ten largest clones take approximately 17%. V shed 7 bases and J shed 4 bases, with 11 bases lying between them. CDR3 length: 12 amino acids. Germline lookup yields CDR1 MNHEY and CDR2 SMNVEV (reference sequence). This specimen was CD8+ T cells sorted from blood, taken at week 0. The receptor was derived from a human donor with alopecia areata. The J gene is TRBJ2-7, the V gene TRBV27; D gene unclear. CDR3 bases: TGTGCCAGCATCGATACAGATTACGAGCAGTACTTC. Encoded protein: CASIDTDYEQYF.